A single sample gave rise to the 9 T cell receptor beta chains below, sequenced in a study of control samples from healthy donors and cancer patients. Sequencing used immunoSEQ multiplex PCR; TCRdb keeps in-frame clones, though not all of them. The sample contains 100,000 to 150,000 clones, approximately 90% of which appear only once. The sequenced material came from blood. The source of these receptors is a man in his forties or fifties in good health.

The gene calls are TRBV6-5 and TRBJ1-1; tentatively, D is TRBD1 (5 bases). This CDR3 is 15 amino acids long. Between the trimmed V and J ends, which lost 6 bases and 1 base, there was a span of 15 bases. CDR1 and CDR2 (germline): MNHEY, SVGAGI. CDR3 loop: CASSIHDSRNTEAFF. The CDR3 coding sequence is TGTGCCAGCAGCATACACGACAGCAGGAACACTGAAGCTTTCTTT.

This chain joins TRBV30 and TRBJ2-2, with 11 bases fitting TRBD1. This CDR3 is built from 15 residues. CDR1 GTSNPN and CDR2 SVGIG come from the germline V gene (reference sequence). The trim removed 4 bases at V and 4 bases at J, leaving 5 bases unmatched. CDR3 bases: TGTGCCTGGACGGACAGGGGGCTCGGCACCGGGGAGCTGTTTTTT. This encodes CAWTDRGLGTGELFF.

CDR3 nucleotides: TGTGCCAGCAGCGACGGACGGGGAGGTGCTGAAGCTTTCTTT. It yields the protein CASSDGRGGAEAFF. The chain employs TRBV5-4 and TRBJ1-1; no firm D call. CDR3 length: 14 residues. V was shortened by 4 bases and J by 6 bases, with 16 bases between the two germline ends. Germline V CDR1 and CDR2: SGHNT, YYREEE (reference sequence).

The V call is TRBV24-1, the J call TRBJ1-4; the match to TRBD1 covers 9 bases. Trimming cost V 5 bases and J 6 bases; bases outside gene matches: 3. The CDR3 is made up of 14 amino acids. CDR1 KGHDR and CDR2 SFDVKD come from the germline V gene. The CDR3 spells CATSADRGYEKLFF. DNA of the CDR3: TGTGCCACCAGTGCTGACAGGGGGTATGAAAAACTGTTTTTT.

The V call is TRBV7-3, the J call TRBJ2-7, with TRBD1 matching 7 bases. Per the germline V gene, CDR1 is SGHTA and CDR2 is FQGTGA. The length of the CDR3 is 15 residues. The J segment lost 6 bases and the V segment lost 3 bases, leaving 11 bases of the junction unmatched. The CDR3 DNA is TGTGCCAGCAGCTTCGGCCGAACAGGGGTGGCCGAGCAGTACTTC. This encodes CASSFGRTGVAEQYF.

This chain uses TRBV13 with TRBJ1-2; no clear D gene. V was clipped by 2 bases and J by 0 bases, with 4 bases between them. This CDR3 region has 13 residues. CDR1 and CDR2 (germline): PRHDT, FYEKMQ (reference sequence). CDR3 bases: TGTGCCAGCAGCTTATACGCTAACTATGGCTACACCTTC. Protein: CASSLYANYGYTF.

The CDR3 sequence is CASSPAGTLNEKLFF. CDR3 nucleotides: TGTGCCAGCTCACCAGCCGGAACACTTAATGAAAAACTGTTTTTT. The J gene is TRBJ1-4, the V gene TRBV18, with unresolved D. CDR1 and CDR2 (germline): KGHSH, LQKENI. Trimming took off 2 bases at V and 4 bases at J, with 11 bases between the two ends. The CDR3 loop spans 15 amino acids.

This clone has just one count. The gene calls are TRBV30 and TRBJ2-3; the match to TRBD2 covers 13 bases. CDR3 length equals 15 residues. Germline trimming cut 2 bases from V and 6 bases from J; bases unmatched to any gene: 5. CDR1 and CDR2 (germline): GTSNPN, SVGIG (reference sequence). For the CDR3, the DNA is TGTGCCTGGAGTCTACTAGCGGGGGGGCGCGATACGCAGTATTTT. Translating it yields CAWSLLAGGRDTQYF.

J is TRBJ2-1 and V is TRBV27, with 11 bases aligning to TRBD1. Germline loops: CDR1 MNHEY, CDR2 SMNVEV (reference sequence). The trim removed 5 bases at V and 6 bases at J, leaving 3 bases unmatched. The CDR3 loop spans 14 amino acids. The CDR3 is CASSRGTGGNEQFF. DNA of the CDR3: TGTGCCAGCAGTCGAGGGACAGGGGGCAATGAGCAGTTCTTC.